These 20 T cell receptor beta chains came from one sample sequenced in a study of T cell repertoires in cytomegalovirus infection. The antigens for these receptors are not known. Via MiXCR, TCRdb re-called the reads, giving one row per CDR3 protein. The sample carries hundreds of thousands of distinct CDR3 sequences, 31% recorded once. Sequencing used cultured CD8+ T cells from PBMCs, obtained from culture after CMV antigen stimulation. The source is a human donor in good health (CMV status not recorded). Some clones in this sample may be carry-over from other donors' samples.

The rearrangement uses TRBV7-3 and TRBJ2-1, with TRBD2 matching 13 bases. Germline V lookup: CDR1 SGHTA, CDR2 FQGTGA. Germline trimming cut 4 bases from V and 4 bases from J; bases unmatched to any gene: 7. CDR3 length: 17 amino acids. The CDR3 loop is CASSSGTSGALYNEQFF. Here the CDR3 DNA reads TGTGCCAGCAGCTCCGGGACTAGCGGGGCGCTGTACAATGAGCAGTTCTTC.

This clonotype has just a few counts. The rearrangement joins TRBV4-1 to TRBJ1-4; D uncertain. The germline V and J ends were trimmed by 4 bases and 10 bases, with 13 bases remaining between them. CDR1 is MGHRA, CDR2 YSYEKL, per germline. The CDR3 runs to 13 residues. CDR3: CASSRTKESKLFF. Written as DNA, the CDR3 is TGCGCCAGCAGCCGAACCAAAGAGTCAAAACTGTTTTTT.

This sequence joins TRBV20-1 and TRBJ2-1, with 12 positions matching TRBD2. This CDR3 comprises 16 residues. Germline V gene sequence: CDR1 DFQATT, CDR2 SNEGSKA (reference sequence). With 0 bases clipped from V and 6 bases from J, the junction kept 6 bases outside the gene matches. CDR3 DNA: TGCAGTGCTAGAGAGTTCCTAGCGGGGGGGATCAATGAGCAGTTCTTC. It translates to CSAREFLAGGINEQFF.

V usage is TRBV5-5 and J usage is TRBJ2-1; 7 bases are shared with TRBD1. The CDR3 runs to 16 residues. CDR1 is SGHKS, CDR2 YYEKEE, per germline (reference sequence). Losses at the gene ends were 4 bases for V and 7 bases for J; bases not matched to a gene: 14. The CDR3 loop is CASSPQEGQLRNEQFF. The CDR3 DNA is TGTGCCAGCAGCCCGCAAGAGGGACAGCTTAGGAATGAGCAGTTCTTC.

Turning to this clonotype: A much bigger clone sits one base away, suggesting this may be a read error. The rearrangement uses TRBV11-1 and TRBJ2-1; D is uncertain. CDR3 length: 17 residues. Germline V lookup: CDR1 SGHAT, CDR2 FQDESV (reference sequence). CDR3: CTSSLGWSMGSYNEQFF. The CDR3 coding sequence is TGTACCAGCAGCTTAGGCTGGTCGATGGGCTCCTACAATGAGCAGTTCTTC.

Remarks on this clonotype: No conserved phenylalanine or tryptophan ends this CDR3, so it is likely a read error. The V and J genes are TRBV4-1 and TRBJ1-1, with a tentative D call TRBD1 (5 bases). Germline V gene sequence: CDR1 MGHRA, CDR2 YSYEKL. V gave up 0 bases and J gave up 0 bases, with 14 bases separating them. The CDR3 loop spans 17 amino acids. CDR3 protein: CASSQDRGPGVNTEAFS. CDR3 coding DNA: TGCGCCAGCAGCCAAGATCGTGGTCCGGGGGTGAACACTGAAGCTTTCTCT.

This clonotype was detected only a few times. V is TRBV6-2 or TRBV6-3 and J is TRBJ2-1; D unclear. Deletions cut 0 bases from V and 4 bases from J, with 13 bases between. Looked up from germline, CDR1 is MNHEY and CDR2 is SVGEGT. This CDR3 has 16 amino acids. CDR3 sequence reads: CASSYSSPVIYNEQFF. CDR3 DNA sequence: TGTGCCAGCAGTTACTCGAGCCCTGTTATTTACAATGAGCAGTTCTTC.

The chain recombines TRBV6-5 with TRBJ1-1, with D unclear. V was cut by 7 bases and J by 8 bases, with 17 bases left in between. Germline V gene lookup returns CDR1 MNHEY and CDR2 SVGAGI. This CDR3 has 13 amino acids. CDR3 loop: CASMMDAEMEAFF. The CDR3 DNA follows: TGTGCCAGCATGATGGACGCGGAAATGGAAGCTTTCTTT.

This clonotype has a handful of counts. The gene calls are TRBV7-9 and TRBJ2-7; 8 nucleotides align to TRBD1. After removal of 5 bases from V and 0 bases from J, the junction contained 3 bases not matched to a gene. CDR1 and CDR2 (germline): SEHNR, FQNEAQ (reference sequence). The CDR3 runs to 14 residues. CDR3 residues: CASSTGTGSYEQYF. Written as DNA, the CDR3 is TGTGCCAGCAGCACCGGGACAGGCTCCTACGAGCAGTACTTC. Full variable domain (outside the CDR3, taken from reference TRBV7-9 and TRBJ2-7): DTGVSQNPRHKITKRGQNVTFRCDPISEHNRLYWYRQTLGQGPEFLTYFQNEAQLEKSRLLSDRFSAERPKGSFSTLEIQRTEQGDSAMYLCASSTGTGSYEQYFGPGTRLTVT.

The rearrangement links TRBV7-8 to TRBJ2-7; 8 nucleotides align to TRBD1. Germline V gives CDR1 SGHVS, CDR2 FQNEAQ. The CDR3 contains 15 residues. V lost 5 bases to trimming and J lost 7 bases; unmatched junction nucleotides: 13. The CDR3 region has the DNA TGTGCCAGCAGCGTTGACAGGGGCCTTCGATGGGAGCAGTACGTC. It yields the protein CASSVDRGLRWEQYV.

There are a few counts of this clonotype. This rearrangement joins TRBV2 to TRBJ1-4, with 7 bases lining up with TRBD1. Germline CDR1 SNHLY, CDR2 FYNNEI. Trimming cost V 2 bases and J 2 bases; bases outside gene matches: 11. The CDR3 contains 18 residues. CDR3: CASSEQGTVIATNEKLFF. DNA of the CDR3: TGTGCCAGCAGTGAACAGGGGACAGTTATCGCCACTAATGAAAAACTGTTTTTT.

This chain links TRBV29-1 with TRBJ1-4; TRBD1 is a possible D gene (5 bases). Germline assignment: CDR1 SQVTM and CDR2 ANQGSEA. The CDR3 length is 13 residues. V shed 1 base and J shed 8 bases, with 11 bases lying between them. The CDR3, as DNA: TGCAGCGTTGAAGCCAGGGAGGGAGAAAAACTGTTTTTT. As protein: CSVEAREGEKLFF.

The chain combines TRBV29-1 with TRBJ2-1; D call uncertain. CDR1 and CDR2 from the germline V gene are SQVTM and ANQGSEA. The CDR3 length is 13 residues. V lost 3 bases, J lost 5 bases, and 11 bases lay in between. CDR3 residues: CSVDLASDNEQFF. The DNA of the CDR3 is TGCAGCGTTGACTTGGCTAGTGACAATGAGCAGTTCTTC.

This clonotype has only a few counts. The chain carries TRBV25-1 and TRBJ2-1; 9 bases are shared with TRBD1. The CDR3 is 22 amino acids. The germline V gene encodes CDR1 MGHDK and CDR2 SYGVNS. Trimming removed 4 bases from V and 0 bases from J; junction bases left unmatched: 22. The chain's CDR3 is CASSGSRDRDSLTLSSYNEQFF. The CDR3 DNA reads TGTGCCAGCAGTGGGTCCCGGGACAGGGACTCACTTACTTTAAGCTCCTACAATGAGCAGTTCTTC.

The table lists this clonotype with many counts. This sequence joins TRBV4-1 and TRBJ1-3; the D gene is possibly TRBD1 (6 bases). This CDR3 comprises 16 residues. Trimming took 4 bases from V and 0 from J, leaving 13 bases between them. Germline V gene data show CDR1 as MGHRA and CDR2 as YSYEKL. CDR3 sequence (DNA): TGCGCCAGCAGCCCCGGACAGTCAGCCTCTGGAAACACCATATATTTT. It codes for CASSPGQSASGNTIYF.

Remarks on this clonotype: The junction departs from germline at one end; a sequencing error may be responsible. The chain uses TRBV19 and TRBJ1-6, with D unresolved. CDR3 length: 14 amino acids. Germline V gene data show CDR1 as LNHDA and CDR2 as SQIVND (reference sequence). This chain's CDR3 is CVSSTRRGNSPLHF. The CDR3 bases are TGTGTCAGTAGTACCAGAAGAGGTAATTCACCCCTCCACTTT. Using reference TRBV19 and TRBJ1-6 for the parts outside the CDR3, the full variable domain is DGGITQSPKYLFRKEGQNVTLSCEQNLNHDAMYWYRQDPGQGLRLIYYSQIVNDFQKGDIAEGYSVSREKKESFPLTVTSAQKNPTAFYLCVSSTRRGNSPLHFGNGTRLTVT.

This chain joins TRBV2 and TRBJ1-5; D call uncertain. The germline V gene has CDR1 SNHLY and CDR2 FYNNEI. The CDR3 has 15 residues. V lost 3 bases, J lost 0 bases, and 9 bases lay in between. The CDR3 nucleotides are TGTGCCAGCAGTGAGGAACTTTATAGCAATCAGCCCCAGCATTTT. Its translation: CASSEELYSNQPQHF.

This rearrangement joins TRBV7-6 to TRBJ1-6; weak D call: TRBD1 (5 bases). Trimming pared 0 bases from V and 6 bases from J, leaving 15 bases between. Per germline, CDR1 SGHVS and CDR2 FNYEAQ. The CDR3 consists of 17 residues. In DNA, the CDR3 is TGTGCCAGCAGCTTAGCGAGTTTTCCGGGGGGTAATTCACCCCTCCACTTT. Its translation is CASSLASFPGGNSPLHF.

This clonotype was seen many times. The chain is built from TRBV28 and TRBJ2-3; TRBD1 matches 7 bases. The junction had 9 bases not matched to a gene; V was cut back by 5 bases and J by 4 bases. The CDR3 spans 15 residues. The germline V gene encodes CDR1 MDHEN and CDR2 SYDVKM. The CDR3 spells CASSLRDSASDTQYF. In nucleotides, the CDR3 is TGTGCCAGCAGTCTCCGGGACAGTGCATCAGATACGCAGTATTTT.

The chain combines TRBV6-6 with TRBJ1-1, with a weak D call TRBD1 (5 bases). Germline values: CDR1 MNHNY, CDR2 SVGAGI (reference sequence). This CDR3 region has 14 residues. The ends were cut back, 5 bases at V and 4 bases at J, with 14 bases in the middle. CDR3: CASSGLGRVTEAFF. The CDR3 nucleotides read TGTGCCAGCAGTGGCCTGGGGCGCGTCACTGAAGCTTTCTTT.